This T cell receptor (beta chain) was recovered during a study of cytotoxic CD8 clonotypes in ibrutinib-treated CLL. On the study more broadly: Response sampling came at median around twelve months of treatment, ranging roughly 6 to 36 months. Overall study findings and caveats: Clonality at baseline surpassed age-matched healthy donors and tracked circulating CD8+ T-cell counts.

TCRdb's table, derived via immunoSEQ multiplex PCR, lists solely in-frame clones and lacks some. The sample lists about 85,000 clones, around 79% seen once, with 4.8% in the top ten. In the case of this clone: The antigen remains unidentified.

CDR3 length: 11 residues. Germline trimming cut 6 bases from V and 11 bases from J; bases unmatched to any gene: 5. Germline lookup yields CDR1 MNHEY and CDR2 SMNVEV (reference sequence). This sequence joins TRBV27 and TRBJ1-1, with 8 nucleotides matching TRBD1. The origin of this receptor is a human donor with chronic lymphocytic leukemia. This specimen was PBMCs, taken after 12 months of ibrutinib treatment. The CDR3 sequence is CASSPGGPAFF. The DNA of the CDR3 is TGTGCCAGCAGCCCAGGGGGCCCGGCTTTCTTT.